Shown below are 6 T cell receptor beta chains from a single sample sequenced in a study of T cell clonotyping in hematopoietic cell transplantation. Only in-frame clones appear in the TCRdb table, and some are missing; sequencing was by immunoSEQ multiplex PCR. The sample carries about 38,000 clones, approximately 95% recorded once. Specified time point: recipient sample about 28 days before transplant, after cytoreduction. The specimen was peripheral blood mononuclear cells, collected before stem cell transplant. The receptor source for this set is a man between 40 and 49 years old with chronic myeloid leukemia. Some clones in this sample may be carry-over from other donors' samples.

This chain joins TRBV6-5 and TRBJ2-7; D perhaps matches TRBD2 (5 bases). V was pared by 2 bases and J by 3 bases, with 17 bases between. CDR1 is MNHEY, CDR2 SVGAGI, per germline. The CDR3 is made up of 16 amino acids. The CDR3 sequence: CASSYHSQAAGYEQYF. The CDR3 nucleotides are TGTGCCAGCAGTTACCACTCCCAGGCCGCGGGCTACGAGCAGTACTTC.

The gene calls are TRBV7-9 and TRBJ1-2; D unclear. Trimming removed 5 bases from V and 4 bases from J, with 14 bases in between. Germline CDR1 and CDR2: SEHNR and FQNEAQ (reference sequence). The CDR3 is 14 amino acids. CDR3 loop: CASSAVSGFYGYTF. The DNA of the CDR3 is TGTGCCAGCAGCGCCGTGTCCGGATTCTATGGCTACACCTTC.

This chain connects TRBV27 to TRBJ1-6; D not resolved. The germline gives CDR1 MNHEY, CDR2 SMNVEV (reference sequence). V was cut by 6 bases and J by 4 bases, with 7 bases left in between. This CDR3 region has 13 residues. The CDR3 region has the DNA TGTGCCAGCAGACCAGATTATAATTCACCCCTCCACTTT. This encodes CASRPDYNSPLHF.

J is TRBJ1-2 and V is TRBV19, with 7 positions matching TRBD1. Germline V gene lookup returns CDR1 LNHDA and CDR2 SQIVND (reference sequence). This CDR3 region has 15 residues. Unmatched junction bases numbered 12, after V lost 5 bases and J lost 6 bases. In DNA form, the CDR3 reads TGTGCCAGTAGTGCCCGAAGGGGGCAATACCATGGCTACACCTTC. Translation gives CASSARRGQYHGYTF. The full variable domain, rest sourced from reference TRBV19 and TRBJ1-2, is DGGITQSPKYLFRKEGQNVTLSCEQNLNHDAMYWYRQDPGQGLRLIYYSQIVNDFQKGDIAEGYSVSREKKESFPLTVTSAQKNPTAFYLCASSARRGQYHGYTFGSGTRLTVV.

The chain uses TRBV11-2 and TRBJ2-5, with D unresolved. Trimming shortened V by 3 bases and J by 2 bases, and 7 bases separated the two germline ends. There are 13 residues in the CDR3. Germline CDR1 reads SGHAT; CDR2 reads FQNNGV. In DNA form, the CDR3 reads TGTGCCAGCAGCTTCAATTCTCAAGAGACCCAGTACTTC. The encoded protein is CASSFNSQETQYF.

The chain uses TRBV5-1 and TRBJ2-2, with D perhaps TRBD1 (6 bases). The ends were cut back, 3 bases at V and 3 bases at J, with 21 bases in the middle. Germline V lookup: CDR1 SGHRS, CDR2 YFSETQ. The CDR3 runs to 18 residues. CDR3 bases: TGCGCCAGCAGCTCGTCGTTCTTAGGGGGATTCGACACCGGGGAGCTGTTTTTT. Protein: CASSSSFLGGFDTGELFF.